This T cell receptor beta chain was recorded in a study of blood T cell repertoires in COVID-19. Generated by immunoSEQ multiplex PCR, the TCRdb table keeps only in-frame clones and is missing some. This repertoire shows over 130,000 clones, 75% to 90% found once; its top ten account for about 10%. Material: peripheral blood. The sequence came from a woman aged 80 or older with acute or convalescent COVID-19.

The CDR3 DNA sequence: TGTGCCAGCAGCTTAGACGGACTAGCGTACACCGGGGAGCTGTTTTTT. It is translated as CASSLDGLAYTGELFF. This sequence joins TRBV7-3 and TRBJ2-2; 9 bases line up with TRBD2. Trimming removed 2 bases from V and 3 bases from J; junction bases left unmatched: 4. Germline values: CDR1 SGHTA, CDR2 FQGTGA. This CDR3 comprises 16 residues. Drawing the rest from reference TRBV7-3 and TRBJ2-2, the complete variable domain is GAGVSQTPSNKVTEKGKYVELRCDPISGHTALYWYRQSLGQGPEFLIYFQGTGAADDSGLPNDRFFAVRPEGSVSTLKIQRTERGDSAVYLCASSLDGLAYTGELFFGEGSRLTVL.